These 24 T cell receptor beta chains share one sample of origin, sequenced in a study of cytomegalovirus exposure and HLA in healthy donors. PCR primers comprised 60 Vbeta and 13 Jbeta primers. Clones were read by immunoSEQ multiplex PCR, and TCRdb kept only the in-frame ones, dropping some. Of about 190,000 clones in the sample, about 80% were seen once. Specimen: PBMCs. The receptors here all came from a woman between 40 and 55 years old in good health and CMV-seronegative.

The chain joins TRBV5-1 to TRBJ2-1; D is possibly TRBD1 (5 bases). The CDR3 spans 16 residues. V lost 4 bases, J lost 6 bases, and 20 bases lay in between. Germline CDR1 is SGHRS and CDR2 is YFSETQ. CDR3 loop: CASSISRQIGVNEQFF. The CDR3 coding sequence is TGCGCCAGCAGCATAAGCCGACAGATCGGAGTCAATGAGCAGTTCTTC.

The chain employs TRBV4-3 and TRBJ2-7; 9 nucleotides align to TRBD2. Germline V gives CDR1 LGHNA, CDR2 YSLEER. V shed 3 bases and J 3 bases; nucleotides not matched to a gene: 9. The CDR3 is 16 residues long. CDR3 DNA: TGCGCCAGCAGCCAGATTCGGGCTAGCGGGAACTACGAGCAGTACTTC. This gives the protein CASSQIRASGNYEQYF.

The rearrangement joins TRBV6-5 to TRBJ1-5; D might be TRBD1 (5 bases). V was trimmed by 11 bases and J by 3 bases, leaving 14 bases between them. The germline V gene has CDR1 MNHEY and CDR2 SVGAGI. The length of the CDR3 is 13 residues. In DNA, the CDR3 is TGTGCCGCTGGAGACAGACTCAATCAGCCCCAGCATTTT. Encoded protein: CAAGDRLNQPQHF.

This chain uses TRBV7-8 with TRBJ1-1; D not resolved. V was shortened by 3 bases and J by 1 base, with 9 bases between the two germline ends. Germline V gene lookup returns CDR1 SGHVS and CDR2 FQNEAQ. CDR3 length: 14 residues. CDR3: CASSLRHPNTEAFF. The CDR3 DNA sequence: TGTGCCAGCAGCTTGAGACACCCGAACACTGAAGCTTTCTTT.

This clone has only one observation. The chain combines TRBV6-1 with TRBJ1-4; tentatively, D is TRBD1 (6 bases). Germline V gives CDR1 MNHNS, CDR2 SASEGT. This CDR3 has 12 amino acids. Trimming cost V 3 bases and J 8 bases, with 7 bases left between them. In DNA, the CDR3 is TGTGCCAGCAGTGAGCAGGGGGAAAAACTGTTTTTT. Translation gives CASSEQGEKLFF.

The chain joins TRBV6-5 to TRBJ2-7, with TRBD2 identical over 8 bases. The germline V gene encodes CDR1 MNHEY and CDR2 SVGAGI. The CDR3 runs to 15 residues. Losses at the gene ends were 5 bases for V and 4 bases for J; bases not matched to a gene: 10. DNA of the CDR3: TGTGCCAGCAGTCCCCCGGGACTAGTTAGATACGAGCAGTACGTC. Encoded protein: CASSPPGLVRYEQYV.

This clone was counted between two and nine times. The J gene is TRBJ1-3, the V gene TRBV4-3; 7 bases agree with TRBD1. V lost 1 base and J lost 0; bases outside the gene matches: 6. CDR1 is LGHNA and CDR2 is YSLEER in the germline V gene. This CDR3 contains 17 residues. CDR3 residues: CASSQGTGPSSGNTIYF. The CDR3 bases are TGCGCCAGCAGCCAAGGGACAGGCCCTAGCTCTGGAAACACCATATATTTT.

This chain connects TRBV7-2 to TRBJ2-7, with TRBD2 matching 9 bases. The V gene end was trimmed by 5 bases and the J gene end by 5 bases; junction bases not matched to a gene: 13. This CDR3 has 16 amino acids. Per the germline V gene, CDR1 is SGHTA and CDR2 is FQGNSA. CDR3 residues: CASSRAGGAGGDEQYF. CDR3 nucleotide sequence: TGTGCCAGCAGCCGGGCTGGGGGAGCGGGAGGCGACGAGCAGTACTTC.

This clone turned up a few times. The chain links TRBV7-2 to TRBJ2-3; no definite D call. The CDR3 is 11 residues long. Germline V CDR1 and CDR2: SGHTA, FQGNSA. Trimming took 4 bases from V and 5 from J, leaving 4 bases between them. The CDR3 spells CASSYQDTQYF. Here the CDR3 DNA reads TGTGCCAGCAGCTATCAAGATACGCAGTATTTT.

The chain couples TRBV4-1 to TRBJ1-1, with D perhaps TRBD1 (5 bases). The CDR3 contains 17 residues. Germline-derived CDR1 and CDR2 are MGHRA and YSYEKL. Between the trimmed V and J ends, which lost 0 bases and 5 bases, there was a span of 19 bases. In nucleotides, the CDR3 is TGCGCCAGCAGCCAAGAGGGGGGACTATACACGGAAACTGAAGCTTTCTTT. Translating it yields CASSQEGGLYTETEAFF.

The chain combines TRBV5-4 with TRBJ1-2; D possibly corresponds to TRBD1 (6 bases). Germline V gene lookup returns CDR1 SGHNT and CDR2 YYREEE (reference sequence). This CDR3 comprises 14 residues. V lost 3 bases, J lost 8 bases, and 17 bases lay in between. This chain's CDR3 is CASSWTEGSAGYTF. CDR3 nucleotide sequence: TGTGCCAGCAGCTGGACAGAGGGGAGTGCGGGCTACACCTTC.

The chain employs TRBV6-5 and TRBJ2-1; 7 positions agree with TRBD2. The CDR3 is made up of 15 amino acids. Germline trimming cut 8 bases from V and 0 bases from J; bases unmatched to any gene: 7. Germline assignment: CDR1 MNHEY and CDR2 SVGAGI. CDR3 sequence reads: CASHTGGSSYNEQFF. The DNA of the CDR3 is TGTGCCAGCCACACGGGCGGGAGCTCCTACAATGAGCAGTTCTTC.

J is TRBJ2-1 and V is TRBV7-6; 8 bases line up with TRBD2. Per the germline V gene, CDR1 is SGHVS and CDR2 is FNYEAQ. The CDR3 is made up of 14 amino acids. V was clipped by 1 base and J by 8 bases; unmatched bases: 4. CDR3 sequence reads: CASSLGGRTYEQFF. CDR3 nucleotide sequence: TGTGCCAGCAGCTTAGGCGGGAGGACGTATGAGCAGTTCTTC.

The chain uses TRBV30 and TRBJ1-4; 7 nucleotides align to TRBD1. The J segment lost 2 bases and the V segment lost 5 bases, leaving 5 bases of the junction unmatched. Germline-derived CDR1 and CDR2 are GTSNPN and SVGIG (reference sequence). This CDR3 contains 14 residues. CDR3: CAWATGATNEKLFF. For the CDR3, the DNA is TGTGCCTGGGCAACAGGGGCCACTAATGAAAAACTGTTTTTT.

The chain joins TRBV2 to TRBJ1-1; a possible D gene is TRBD1 (5 bases). The V end lost 3 bases, the J end lost 1 base, and 6 bases lay between the germline ends. Germline lookup yields CDR1 SNHLY and CDR2 FYNNEI. This CDR3 has 13 residues. CDR3 coding DNA: TGTGCCAGCAGTGAGACAGCGAACACTGAAGCTTTCTTT. Translating it yields CASSETANTEAFF.

This chain uses TRBV6-1 with TRBJ2-6; 7 bases are shared with TRBD1. V gave up 6 bases and J gave up 4 bases; unmatched junction bases: 6. CDR1 and CDR2 (germline): MNHNS, SASEGT. The CDR3 has 15 residues. The CDR3 coding sequence is TGTGCCAGCAGATTACAGGGGTCCGGGGCCAACGTCCTGACTTTC. Translating gives CASRLQGSGANVLTF.

The chain combines TRBV4-3 with TRBJ1-2, with 9 bases identical to TRBD1. With V trimmed by 0 bases and J by 12 bases, 5 bases remained unmatched. Looked up from germline, CDR1 is LGHNA and CDR2 is YSLEER. There are 13 residues in the CDR3. The CDR3 bases are TGCGCCAGCAGCCAAGATCTGGGACAGGGCCACACCTTC. It is translated as CASSQDLGQGHTF.

V gene TRBV19 combines with J gene TRBJ1-2, with D possibly TRBD1 on 6 matching bases. The CDR3 runs to 20 residues. V was pared by 4 bases and J by 5 bases, with 32 bases between. CDR1 LNHDA and CDR2 SQIVND come from the germline V gene (reference sequence). The CDR3 spells CASSTFYTLTGTPGKYGYTF. Here the CDR3 DNA reads TGTGCCAGTAGTACCTTCTACACCTTGACAGGAACCCCCGGGAAATATGGCTACACCTTC.

This clone has only a few counts. The chain uses TRBV5-4 and TRBJ2-6; the match to TRBD1 covers 12 bases. With 4 bases clipped from V and 3 bases from J, the junction kept 5 bases outside the gene matches. The germline V gene has CDR1 SGHNT and CDR2 YYREEE (reference sequence). This CDR3 region has 17 residues. The CDR3 spells CASSVGTGGVGANVLTF. CDR3 bases: TGTGCCAGCAGCGTAGGGACAGGGGGCGTTGGGGCCAACGTCCTGACTTTC.

This rearrangement joins TRBV5-6 to TRBJ1-2, with D perhaps TRBD1 (6 bases). The ends were cut back, 2 bases at V and 8 bases at J, with 19 bases in the middle. CDR1 and CDR2 from the germline V gene are SGHDT and YYEEEE. This CDR3 is built from 15 residues. This CDR3 is CASSFGTGTISGYTF. For the CDR3, the DNA is TGTGCCAGCAGCTTCGGAACAGGGACGATATCGGGCTACACCTTC.

The chain joins TRBV5-4 to TRBJ2-1; TRBD1 matches 8 bases. V shed 0 bases and J 4 bases; nucleotides not matched to a gene: 3. Germline values: CDR1 SGHNT, CDR2 YYREEE (reference sequence). This CDR3 is built from 15 residues. CDR3 loop: CASSLGTGIYNEQFF. CDR3 nucleotide sequence: TGTGCCAGCAGCTTGGGGACAGGGATTTACAATGAGCAGTTCTTC.

The genes are TRBV6-5 and TRBJ2-7; TRBD1 agrees at 8 bases. Looked up from germline, CDR1 is MNHEY and CDR2 is SVGAGI. The CDR3 extends over 15 amino acids. The V gene end was trimmed by 1 base and the J gene end by 7 bases; junction bases not matched to a gene: 9. Written as DNA, the CDR3 is TGTGCCAGCAGTTACTATAGGACAGGGACCAGGGAGCAGTACTTC. Encoded protein: CASSYYRTGTREQYF.

This CDR3 reads CASRARTGGQETQYF. The CDR3 DNA is TGTGCCAGCAGAGCCCGGACAGGGGGGCAAGAGACCCAGTACTTC. The chain links TRBV2 to TRBJ2-5; 10 bases fit TRBD1. There are 15 residues in the CDR3. The V and J ends lost 6 bases and 2 bases, in that order; junction bases with no gene match: 6. CDR1 and CDR2 (germline): SNHLY, FYNNEI.

The chain recombines TRBV7-3 with TRBJ2-3, with 9 bases matching TRBD1. This CDR3 comprises 15 residues. Germline V gene data show CDR1 as SGHTA and CDR2 as FQGTGA. The ends lost 4 bases at V and 4 bases at J; junction bases unmatched: 6. The DNA for the CDR3 is TGTGCCAGCAGCTCACAGGGGGCAATTGCAGATACGCAGTATTTT. As protein: CASSSQGAIADTQYF.